Shown below are 22 T cell receptor beta chains from a single sample sequenced in a study of CD8 T cells in ankylosing spondylitis. These receptors have no known antigen. TCRdb processed the 5' RACE reads anew with MiXCR; each CDR3 protein has one entry. The sample consists of fewer than 500,000 distinct CDR3 sequences, about 22% of them appearing once. General observations from the study: Ankylosing spondylitis blood appeared to be characterized by a TCR beta motif of eight or nine highly homologous variants.

Sequencing was performed on blood, either unsorted or a sorted T cell fraction (not recorded which). The receptors shown here come from a male donor with ankylosing spondylitis.

The gene calls are TRBV12-3 or TRBV12-4 and TRBJ2-6; D gene unclear. The CDR3 covers 13 residues. Trimming shortened V by 7 bases and J by 3 bases, and 7 bases separated the two germline ends. CDR3 coding DNA: TGTGCCAGCACCCCCGATGGGGCCAACGTCCTGACTTTC. Amino acids: CASTPDGANVLTF.

This clonotype was picked up a small number of times. The chain recombines TRBV6-2 or TRBV6-3 with TRBJ2-5, with D perhaps given as TRBD1 or TRBD2 (5 bases each). The CDR3 extends over 15 amino acids. CDR1 MNHEY and CDR2 SVGEGT come from the germline V gene. Trimming left V 0 bases short and J 5 bases short, with 13 bases between. CDR3 in amino acids: CASSYSRDHRETQYF. The CDR3 coding sequence is TGTGCCAGCAGTTACTCCCGGGACCATCGGGAGACCCAGTACTTC.

At least ten counts were recorded for this clonotype. V usage is TRBV6-1 and J usage is TRBJ1-1; D uncertain. Germline CDR1 reads MNHNS; CDR2 reads SASEGT. The CDR3 consists of 14 residues. The V and J ends lost 4 bases and 0 bases respectively, with 9 bases between them. The chain's CDR3 is CASSGRWVNTEAFF. The DNA for the CDR3 is TGTGCCAGCAGTGGCCGTTGGGTGAACACTGAAGCTTTCTTT.

The chain recombines TRBV7-9 with TRBJ1-1, with 7 bases lining up with TRBD1. This CDR3 is built from 12 residues. With V trimmed by 6 bases and J by 11 bases, 9 bases remained unmatched. Germline CDR1 is SEHNR and CDR2 is FQNEAQ (reference sequence). The CDR3 region has the DNA TGTGCCAGCAGTCCTACGACAGGGCGGGCTTTCTTT. The encoded protein is CASSPTTGRAFF.

The chain uses TRBV11-1 and TRBJ2-7; D ambiguous. This CDR3 has 17 residues. Between the trimmed V and J ends, which lost 2 bases and 1 base, there was a span of 18 bases. Germline values: CDR1 SGHAT, CDR2 FQDESV (reference sequence). In DNA, the CDR3 is TGTGCCAGCAGCTTATCTTTTTCCGGTCGTCAATCCTACGAGCAGTACTTC. This translates into CASSLSFSGRQSYEQYF.

This clonotype was observed a handful of times. This chain connects TRBV29-1 to TRBJ2-3, with D possibly matching TRBD1 (6 bases). The CDR3 runs to 15 residues. Trimming stripped 4 bases from V and 0 bases from J, with 14 bases between. The germline V gene encodes CDR1 SQVTM and CDR2 ANQGSEA. The CDR3 sequence is CSVGGPPISTDTQYF. For the CDR3, the DNA is TGCAGCGTTGGGGGGCCCCCAATTAGCACAGATACGCAGTATTTT.

This clonotype was recorded at least ten times. The V and J genes are TRBV29-1 and TRBJ2-1; TRBD2 agrees at 9 bases. The CDR3 extends over 13 amino acids. Germline-derived CDR1 and CDR2 are SQVTM and ANQGSEA. V lost 3 bases to trimming and J lost 8 bases; unmatched junction nucleotides: 5. CDR3 DNA: TGCAGCGTTGATGGCGGGAGGGGCGATGAGCAGTTCTTC. Its protein is CSVDGGRGDEQFF.

V and J are TRBV5-1 and TRBJ2-7; D may match TRBD1 or TRBD2 (6 bases each). V was clipped by 2 bases and J by 3 bases, with 12 bases between them. CDR3 size: 14 residues. Germline assignment: CDR1 SGHRS and CDR2 YFSETQ. CDR3 in DNA: TGCGCCAGCAGCTTAAGGGGGGAACTCTACGAGCAGTACTTC. Residues: CASSLRGELYEQYF.

This clonotype was seen at least ten times. The rearrangement uses TRBV7-2 and TRBJ1-5; weak D call: TRBD1 (6 bases). The V end lost 2 bases, the J end lost 5 bases, and 10 bases lay between the germline ends. CDR3 size: 14 residues. Germline-derived CDR1 and CDR2 are SGHTA and FQGNSA. CDR3: CASSLFAGDQPQHF. In nucleotides, the CDR3 is TGTGCCAGCAGCTTATTCGCAGGGGATCAGCCCCAGCATTTT. Variable domain in full (rest from reference TRBV7-2 and TRBJ1-5): GAGVSQSPSNKVTEKGKDVELRCDPISGHTALYWYRQSLGQGLEFLIYFQGNSAPDKSGLPSDRFSAERTGGSVSTLTIQRTQQEDSAVYLCASSLFAGDQPQHFGDGTRLSIL.

The rearrangement links TRBV5-1 to TRBJ2-1, with 9 bases matching TRBD2. The ends lost 0 bases at V and 3 bases at J; junction bases unmatched: 4. The CDR3 length is 16 residues. Germline V gene sequence: CDR1 SGHRS, CDR2 YFSETQ. This CDR3 is CASSLGSSGDYNEQFF. CDR3 bases: TGCGCCAGCAGCTTGGGTTCTAGCGGGGACTACAATGAGCAGTTCTTC.

The chain carries TRBV11-2 and TRBJ2-1; 8 nucleotides line up with TRBD2. CDR1 and CDR2 from the germline V gene are SGHAT and FQNNGV. The CDR3 has 12 amino acids. Unmatched junction bases numbered 6, after V lost 11 bases and J lost 6 bases. The CDR3 is CAGGTRVNEQFF. CDR3 in DNA: TGTGCCGGGGGGACTAGAGTCAATGAGCAGTTCTTC.

V is TRBV5-8 and J is TRBJ1-4; no definite D call. V was clipped by 7 bases and J by 1 base, with 8 bases between them. CDR1 and CDR2 from the germline V gene are SGHTS and YDEGEE. The CDR3 is 13 amino acids. The CDR3 DNA is TGTGCCAGCGGTGGGTTAACTAATGAAAAACTGTTTTTT. Its protein is CASGGLTNEKLFF.

The J gene is TRBJ2-7, the V gene TRBV6-2 or TRBV6-3; D is undetermined. This CDR3 has 11 amino acids. Per the germline V gene, CDR1 is MNHEY and CDR2 is SVGEGT. V lost 5 bases to trimming and J lost 5 bases, with 7 bases between them. The CDR3 nucleotides read TGTGCCAGCAGTGACCTGGACGAGCAGTACTTC. It translates to CASSDLDEQYF.

The CDR3 loop is CASSSRNSYNSPLHF. The DNA of the CDR3 is TGTGCCAGCAGCAGCAGGAACTCCTATAATTCACCCCTCCACTTT. The rearrangement links TRBV7-2 to TRBJ1-6; no firm D call. There are 15 residues in the CDR3. Germline CDR1 reads SGHTA; CDR2 reads FQGNSA. V was shortened by 5 bases and J by 0 bases, with 8 bases between the two germline ends.

The chain uses TRBV4-1 and TRBJ1-2; 7 nucleotides line up with TRBD1. Germline CDR1 MGHRA, CDR2 YSYEKL. The V and J ends lost 1 base and 4 bases, in that order; junction bases with no gene match: 3. The length of the CDR3 is 14 residues. The CDR3 is CASSQGRQGYGYTF. The CDR3 DNA reads as TGCGCCAGCAGCCAAGGGCGACAGGGCTATGGCTACACCTTC.

V usage is TRBV7-9 and J usage is TRBJ2-7, with TRBD1 matching 9 bases. Germline loops: CDR1 SEHNR, CDR2 FQNEAQ (reference sequence). V shed 5 bases, J shed 0 bases, and the junction held 2 bases outside the gene matches. This CDR3 contains 14 residues. The CDR3 loop is CASSQQGASYEQYF. DNA for the CDR3: TGTGCCAGCAGCCAACAGGGGGCCTCCTACGAGCAGTACTTC.

This clonotype came up a few times. The chain joins TRBV15 to TRBJ2-6; D is possibly TRBD1 (5 bases). V was shortened by 4 bases and J by 1 base, with 11 bases between the two germline ends. In germline, CDR1 is LNHNV, CDR2 YYDKDF (reference sequence). The CDR3 has 16 residues. CDR3: CATSKEQASGANVLTF. CDR3 DNA: TGTGCCACCAGCAAAGAACAGGCTTCTGGGGCCAACGTCCTGACTTTC. Variable domain in full (rest from reference TRBV15 and TRBJ2-6): DAMVIQNPRYQVTQFGKPVTLSCSQTLNHNVMYWYQQKSSQAPKLLFHYYDKDFNNEADTPDNFQSRRPNTSFCFLDIRSPGLGDTAMYLCATSKEQASGANVLTFGAGSRLTVL.

The genes are TRBV11-2 and TRBJ2-7, with D possibly matching TRBD1 (6 bases). From germline, CDR1 is SGHAT and CDR2 FQNNGV. CDR3 size: 13 residues. V dropped 4 bases and J dropped 4 bases, with 11 bases sitting between them. Written as DNA, the CDR3 is TGTGCCAGCAGCTACCCACAGGGTTACGAGCAGTACTTC. Protein sequence: CASSYPQGYEQYF.

This clonotype has just a few counts. The genes are TRBV6-1 and TRBJ1-1; D not certain. The V gene lost 6 bases and the J gene lost 1 base, with 9 bases spanning the gap. Germline V CDR1 and CDR2: MNHNS, SASEGT. CDR3 length equals 13 residues. CDR3 nucleotides: TGTGCCAGCAGCAGATATGGGAACACTGAAGCTTTCTTT. It is translated as CASSRYGNTEAFF.

The V call is TRBV4-3, the J call TRBJ2-1, with 9 bases lining up with TRBD1. V was clipped by 4 bases and J by 3 bases; unmatched bases: 4. CDR1 is LGHNA, CDR2 YSLEER, per germline. The CDR3 has 15 amino acids. The CDR3 is CASSPTGGIYNEQFF. Here the CDR3 DNA reads TGCGCCAGCAGCCCAACAGGGGGCATCTACAATGAGCAGTTCTTC.

This clonotype has only a few counts. The V call is TRBV15, the J call TRBJ2-7; D unclear. The CDR3 runs 15 residues. Per the germline V gene, CDR1 is LNHNV and CDR2 is YYDKDF (reference sequence). Between the trimmed V and J ends, which lost 5 bases and 3 bases, there was a span of 17 bases. CDR3 protein: CATSARRAQFYEQYF. DNA for the CDR3: TGTGCCACCAGCGCCCGACGGGCCCAGTTCTACGAGCAGTACTTC.

This clonotype was observed a handful of times. The rearrangement links TRBV29-1 to TRBJ2-3; TRBD1 aligns across 9 bases. The CDR3 covers 16 residues. Trimming removed 2 bases from V and 0 bases from J; junction bases left unmatched: 6. Germline V gene lookup returns CDR1 SQVTM and CDR2 ANQGSEA. The CDR3 sequence is CSVEQTGGVSTDTQYF. The CDR3 nucleotides are TGCAGCGTTGAACAGACAGGGGGAGTAAGCACAGATACGCAGTATTTT.